This is a list of T cell receptor beta chains from one sample in a study of CXCR3-negative and CXCR3-positive naive CD8 T cells. TCRdb derives one entry per CDR3 protein from the 5' RACE reads, leaving out DNA. Seen in this sample are 130,000 to 150,000 distinct CDR3 sequences; the ten most common clones hold 0.25% to 0.3%. The sample was naive CXCR3+ CD8+ T cells from blood. All receptors derive from a human donor in good health. Some clones in this sample may be carry-over from other donors' samples. The CDR3 runs from the conserved cysteine through the conserved F or W.

CDR3aa	j_gene	v_gene
CASSNRGRPLNYGYTF	TRBJ1-2	TRBV6-2/TRBV6-3
CSARGGVVPLHF	TRBJ1-6	TRBV20-1
CASNRVLGNEQFF	TRBJ2-1	TRBV7-9
CASMSIGYEQYF	TRBJ2-7	TRBV27
CASPPASYNEQFF	TRBJ2-1	TRBV21-1
CASSLLAGVYNEQFF	TRBJ2-1	TRBV7-2
CASSPPSGTEAFF	TRBJ1-1	TRBV7-9
CASSVDGGVRNEQFF	TRBJ2-1	TRBV9
CSGEPGQNTEAFF	TRBJ1-1	TRBV29-1
CATSDRAVSYNEQFF	TRBJ2-1	TRBV24-1
CSAAGGDFTNTGELFF	TRBJ2-2	TRBV29-1
CASSWDGTGSTEKLFF	TRBJ1-4	TRBV6-6
CASSYVPSGSYEQYF	TRBJ2-7	TRBV28
CASILTERTGELFF	TRBJ2-2	TRBV12-3/TRBV12-4
CSAKDARRVEWTQYF	TRBJ2-5	TRBV20-1
CSARAWTSGFEQFF	TRBJ2-1	TRBV20-1
CASSPGPDNPSYEQYF	TRBJ2-7	TRBV5-1
CSARDRLAGMPLEQYF	TRBJ2-7	TRBV20-1
CASSSTTKTSGAYEQYF	TRBJ2-7	TRBV5-1
CASSDQGGGSHNEQFF	TRBJ2-1	TRBV6-4
CASSPPGTAETQYF	TRBJ2-5	TRBV27
CAISESAPSGAEGTEAFF	TRBJ1-1	TRBV10-3
CSAREVPGANVLTF	TRBJ2-6	TRBV20-1
CASSELGSSYEQYF	TRBJ2-7	TRBV6-1
CASRLQGAGVLDEQYF	TRBJ2-7	TRBV28
CATRGWGENTEAFF	TRBJ1-1	TRBV11-3
CASSLIGQAYEAFF	TRBJ1-1	TRBV7-9
CASSESGPGWTEAFF	TRBJ1-1	TRBV2
CSARTPRGVQNIQYF	TRBJ2-4	TRBV20-1
CASSLGPNEQYF	TRBJ2-7	TRBV5-1
CASSPIPTDTQYF	TRBJ2-3	TRBV11-2
CASSLGPGVPQHF	TRBJ1-5	TRBV7-9
CASFPGHTGELFF	TRBJ2-2	TRBV7-2
CASSPGTLNTEAFF	TRBJ1-1	TRBV12-3/TRBV12-4
CSVEDQQGDSYEQYF	TRBJ2-7	TRBV29-1
CSVEDRTALRVAFF	TRBJ1-1	TRBV29-1
CASSSPPAGGPHGEQFF	TRBJ2-1	TRBV7-3